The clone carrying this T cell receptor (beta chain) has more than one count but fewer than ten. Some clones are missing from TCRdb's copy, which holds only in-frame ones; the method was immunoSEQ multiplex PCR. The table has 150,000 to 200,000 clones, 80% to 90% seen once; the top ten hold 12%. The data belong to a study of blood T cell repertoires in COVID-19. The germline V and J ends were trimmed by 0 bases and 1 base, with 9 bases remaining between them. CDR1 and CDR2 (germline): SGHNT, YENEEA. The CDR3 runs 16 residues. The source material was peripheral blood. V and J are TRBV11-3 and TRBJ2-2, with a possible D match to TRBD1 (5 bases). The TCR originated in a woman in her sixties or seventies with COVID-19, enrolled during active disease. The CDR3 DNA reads TGTGCCAGCAGCTTAGATCAAGACAGGAACACCGGGGAGCTGTTTTTT. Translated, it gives CASSLDQDRNTGELFF. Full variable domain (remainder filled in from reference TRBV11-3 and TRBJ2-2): EAGVVQSPRYKIIEKKQPVAFWCNPISGHNTLYWYLQNLGQGPELLIRYENEEAVDDSQLPKDRFSAERLKGVDSTLKIQPAELGDSAVYLCASSLDQDRNTGELFFGEGSRLTVL.